The 18 T cell receptor beta chains below come from one sample, sequenced in a study of T cell responses to AZD1222 COVID-19 vaccine. The table came from immunoSEQ multiplex PCR; TCRdb's copy has only in-frame clones and leaves some out. The sample lists under 200,000 clones, about 91% occurring once. The source material was peripheral blood, sampled 28 days after the second AZD1222 dose. Receptors were obtained from an adult who received the AZD1222 COVID-19 vaccine.

The rearrangement joins TRBV6-2 or TRBV6-3 to TRBJ2-5, with unresolved D. CDR1 MNHEY and CDR2 SVGEGT come from the germline V gene. Trimming cost V 2 bases and J 2 bases, with 15 bases left between them. This CDR3 has 16 residues. The CDR3 spells CASSYAADVWQETQYF. Written as DNA, the CDR3 is TGTGCCAGCAGTTACGCGGCCGACGTGTGGCAAGAGACCCAGTACTTC.

The V call is TRBV19, the J call TRBJ1-1, with TRBD1 as a possible D gene (6 bases). The CDR3 is made up of 12 amino acids. Deletions cut 6 bases from V and 5 bases from J, with 10 bases between. CDR1 and CDR2 from the germline V gene are LNHDA and SQIVND (reference sequence). The CDR3 sequence is CASRRTDTEAFF. The DNA of the CDR3 is TGTGCCAGTAGACGGACAGATACTGAAGCTTTCTTT.

This sequence joins TRBV5-1 and TRBJ1-2; D ambiguous. There are 13 residues in the CDR3. V lost 2 bases to trimming and J lost 2 bases, with 7 bases between them. Germline loops: CDR1 SGHRS, CDR2 YFSETQ. The CDR3 DNA is TGCGCCAGCAGCTTTGCCGCCAACTATGGCTACACCTTC. This translates into CASSFAANYGYTF.

The V call is TRBV5-4, the J call TRBJ1-2; TRBD1 matches at 7 bases. V shed 5 bases and J 3 bases; nucleotides not matched to a gene: 1. CDR1 SGHNT and CDR2 YYREEE come from the germline V gene (reference sequence). The CDR3 length is 12 residues. The CDR3 DNA is TGTGCCAGCAGGGGGACAGACTATGGCTACACCTTC. Its protein product is CASRGTDYGYTF.

The chain employs TRBV11-3 and TRBJ2-1; the D call may be TRBD1 or TRBD2 (5 bases each). Per germline, CDR1 SGHNT and CDR2 YENEEA. The CDR3 runs 15 residues. Trimming took off 1 base at V and 2 bases at J, with 9 bases between the two ends. For the CDR3, the DNA is TGTGCCAGCAGCTTAGGGGACCAAGCCTACAATGAGCAGTTCTTC. This sequence encodes CASSLGDQAYNEQFF.

This chain joins TRBV7-6 and TRBJ2-3; no reliable D call. Trimming took off 5 bases at V and 1 base at J, with 7 bases between the two ends. Germline V lookup: CDR1 SGHVS, CDR2 FNYEAQ. The CDR3 contains 13 residues. The CDR3 DNA follows: TGTGCCAGCAGCCCCCACCGCACAGATACGCAGTATTTT. It specifies CASSPHRTDTQYF. The whole variable domain, remainder taken from reference TRBV7-6 and TRBJ2-3, is GAGVSQSPRYKVTKRGQDVALRCDPISGHVSLYWYRQALGQGPEFLTYFNYEAQQDKSGLPNDRFSAERPEGSISTLTIQRTEQRDSAMYRCASSPHRTDTQYFGPGTRLTVL.

The chain links TRBV3-1 (or the pseudogene TRBV3-2) to TRBJ2-2; no reliable D call. The CDR3 length is 16 residues. CDR1 is LGHDT and CDR2 is YNNKEL in the germline V gene (reference sequence). The V gene lost 4 bases and the J gene lost 1 base, with 13 bases spanning the gap. The CDR3 here is CASSPLSNLNTGELFF. CDR3 bases: TGTGCCAGCAGCCCGCTCTCGAACCTGAACACCGGGGAGCTGTTTTTT.

This rearrangement joins TRBV25-1 to TRBJ2-7, with no clear D. The germline V and J ends were trimmed by 1 base and 3 bases, with 10 bases remaining between them. In germline, CDR1 is MGHDK, CDR2 SYGVNS. CDR3 length: 14 amino acids. CDR3 sequence reads: CASSESKDYYEQYF. CDR3 DNA sequence: TGTGCCAGCAGTGAATCAAAGGATTACTACGAGCAGTACTTC.

V is TRBV5-1 and J is TRBJ2-5, with D hard to call. CDR1 and CDR2 (germline): SGHRS, YFSETQ. The ends were cut back, 6 bases at V and 1 base at J, with 13 bases in the middle. The CDR3 has 14 amino acids. The CDR3, as DNA: TGCGCCAGCAAGCTAGACGACATCCAAGAGACCCAGTACTTC. Translated, it gives CASKLDDIQETQYF. Supplemented by reference TRBV5-1 and TRBJ2-5, the full variable domain reads KAGVTQTPRYLIKTRGQQVTLSCSPISGHRSVSWYQQTPGQGLQFLFEYFSETQRNKGNFPGRFSGRQFSNSRSEMNVSTLELGDSALYLCASKLDDIQETQYFGPGTRLLVL.

The rearrangement links TRBV6-5 to TRBJ1-3; a weak D match, TRBD1 (6 bases). The CDR3 length is 15 residues. Germline loops: CDR1 MNHEY, CDR2 SVGAGI. Trimming took off 0 bases at V and 2 bases at J, with 8 bases between the two ends. This CDR3 reads CASSYSGATGNTIYF. The CDR3 DNA reads as TGTGCCAGCAGTTACTCGGGGGCAACTGGAAACACCATATATTTT.

V gene TRBV4-1 combines with J gene TRBJ1-4, with D unclear. Looked up from germline, CDR1 is MGHRA and CDR2 is YSYEKL. The CDR3 sequence is 13 residues long. V lost 5 bases, J lost 4 bases, and 8 bases lay in between. This chain's CDR3 is CASSRENNEKLFF. For the CDR3, the DNA is TGCGCCAGCAGCAGGGAGAATAATGAAAAACTGTTTTTT.

The gene calls are TRBV3-1 (or the pseudogene TRBV3-2) and TRBJ1-1; D gene ambiguous. Germline assignment: CDR1 LGHDT and CDR2 YNNKEL (reference sequence). Trimming pared 2 bases from V and 2 bases from J, leaving 6 bases between. CDR3 size: 13 residues. The CDR3 nucleotides are TGTGCCAGCAGCCAACTCCGAAACACTGAAGCTTTCTTT. It yields the protein CASSQLRNTEAFF.

The chain couples TRBV12-3 or TRBV12-4 to TRBJ1-1; D unresolved. V lost 5 bases and J 8 bases, leaving 6 bases between the germline ends. The CDR3 consists of 10 residues. In DNA, the CDR3 is TGTGCCAGCAGTACAGCCGAAGCTTTCTTT. Translation: CASSTAEAFF.

This rearrangement joins TRBV27 to TRBJ1-4; TRBD1 agrees at 9 bases. With 6 bases clipped from V and 2 bases from J, the junction kept 10 bases outside the gene matches. The CDR3 is made up of 17 amino acids. Germline V gives CDR1 MNHEY, CDR2 SMNVEV (reference sequence). The CDR3 spells CASSRTGGLATNEKLFF. CDR3 bases: TGTGCCAGCAGCCGAACAGGGGGCCTGGCGACTAATGAAAAACTGTTTTTT.

This chain connects TRBV5-4 to TRBJ2-6; perhaps D is TRBD1 or TRBD2 (5 bases each). Germline assignment: CDR1 SGHNT and CDR2 YYREEE (reference sequence). CDR3 length: 17 residues. The ends were cut back, 4 bases at V and 4 bases at J, with 18 bases in the middle. This chain's CDR3 is CASSLGTGLRGANVLTF. CDR3 in DNA: TGTGCCAGCAGCCTGGGGACGGGCCTAAGGGGGGCCAACGTCCTGACTTTC.

J is TRBJ1-1 and V is TRBV12-3 or TRBV12-4, with D perhaps TRBD1 (5 bases). Trimming took off 4 bases at V and 6 bases at J, with 12 bases between the two ends. CDR3 length: 13 residues. The CDR3 DNA reads as TGTGCCAGCAGTTCCCCACAGGTCCCTGAAGCTTTCTTT. This translates into CASSSPQVPEAFF.

This clone was recorded once. The J gene is TRBJ2-7, the V gene TRBV28; the D is unclear. This CDR3 region has 14 residues. The germline gives CDR1 MDHEN, CDR2 SYDVKM. Trimming shortened V by 2 bases and J by 3 bases, and 11 bases separated the two germline ends. The CDR3, as DNA: TGTGCCAGCAGTTTAATGCCCGAAGACTACGAGCAGTACTTC. Translation: CASSLMPEDYEQYF.

The chain's CDR3 is CASPVSLSTNEKLFF. The CDR3 nucleotides are TGTGCTAGTCCGGTTTCCCTCTCAACTAATGAAAAACTGTTTTTT. The chain joins TRBV25-1 to TRBJ1-4, with no clear D. The CDR3 consists of 15 residues. Germline CDR1 MGHDK, CDR2 SYGVNS.